This TCR beta chain comes out of a study of T cells in Graves' hyperthyroidism and ophthalmopathy. The V gene's germline CDR1 is ENHRY and CDR2 SYGVKD. Trimming removed 4 bases from V and 6 bases from J, with 16 bases in between. The CDR3 consists of 14 residues. TCR beta CDR3 sequences were amplified from RNA transcripts. TCR CDR3 underwent first-round RT-PCR with the HTBI primer set. Using its own MiXCR run on the multiplex PCR reads, TCRdb lists one record per CDR3 protein. Among hundreds of thousands of distinct CDR3 sequences listed, 46% were seen once. In this sample, this clonotype turned up many times.

The sequenced sample was peripheral blood or thyroid tissue (not recorded which). This chain connects TRBV10-3 to TRBJ2-7; D tentatively fits TRBD1 or TRBD2 (7 bases each). This clonotype was sampled from a woman between 18 and 29 years old with Graves' hyperthyroidism. The chain's CDR3 is CAISVDREGVEQYF. CDR3 coding DNA: TGTGCCATCAGTGTCGACAGGGAGGGGGTCGAGCAGTACTTC.